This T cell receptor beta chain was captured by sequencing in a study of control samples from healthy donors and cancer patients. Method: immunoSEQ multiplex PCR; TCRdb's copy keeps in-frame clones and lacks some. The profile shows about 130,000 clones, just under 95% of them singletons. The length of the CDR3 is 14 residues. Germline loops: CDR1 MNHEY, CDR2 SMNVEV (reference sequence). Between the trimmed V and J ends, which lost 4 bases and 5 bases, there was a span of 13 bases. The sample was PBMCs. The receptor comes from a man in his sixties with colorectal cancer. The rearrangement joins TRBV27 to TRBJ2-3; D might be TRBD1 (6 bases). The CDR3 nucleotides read TGTGCCAGCAGTTCAAGTACAGGGCGAGATACGCAGTATTTT. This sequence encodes CASSSSTGRDTQYF.